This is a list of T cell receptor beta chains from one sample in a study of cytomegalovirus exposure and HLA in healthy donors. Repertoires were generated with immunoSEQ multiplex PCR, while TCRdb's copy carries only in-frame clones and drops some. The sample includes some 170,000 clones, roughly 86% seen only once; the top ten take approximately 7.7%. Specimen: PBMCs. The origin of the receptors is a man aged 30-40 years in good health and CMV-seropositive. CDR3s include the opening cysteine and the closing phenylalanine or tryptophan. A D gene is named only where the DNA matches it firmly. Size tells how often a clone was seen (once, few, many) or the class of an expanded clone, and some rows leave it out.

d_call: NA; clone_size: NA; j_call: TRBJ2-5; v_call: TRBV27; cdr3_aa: CASSLSGRKETQYF; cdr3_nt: TGTGCCAGCAGTTTATCCGGGAGAAAAGAGACCCAGTACTTC
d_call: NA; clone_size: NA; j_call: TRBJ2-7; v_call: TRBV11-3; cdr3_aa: CASSLDLTGPTYEQYF; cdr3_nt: TGTGCCAGCAGCTTAGATTTAACAGGGCCCACCTACGAGCAGTACTTC
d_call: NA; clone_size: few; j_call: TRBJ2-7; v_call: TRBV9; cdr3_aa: CASSVGSTGYEQYF; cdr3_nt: TGTGCCAGCAGCGTAGGGTCGACAGGCTACGAGCAGTACTTC
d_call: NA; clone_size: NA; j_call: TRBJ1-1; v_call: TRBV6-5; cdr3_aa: CASSLGNARTEAFF; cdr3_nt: TGTGCCAGCAGCCTAGGTAATGCGAGGACTGAAGCTTTCTTT
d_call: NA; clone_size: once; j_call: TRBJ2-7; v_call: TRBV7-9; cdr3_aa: CASSLGTAQNPYEQYF; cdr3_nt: TGTGCCAGCAGCTTAGGTACTGCGCAAAACCCCTACGAGCAGTACTTC
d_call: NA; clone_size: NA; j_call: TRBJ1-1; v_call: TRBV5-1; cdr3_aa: CASSLVSGTLNTEAFF; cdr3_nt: TGCGCCAGCAGCTTGGTCTCGGGCACGCTGAACACTGAAGCTTTCTTT
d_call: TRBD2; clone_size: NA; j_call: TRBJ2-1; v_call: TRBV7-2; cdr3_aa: CASSFQASGSDEQFF; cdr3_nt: TGTGCCAGCAGCTTCCAGGCTAGCGGGAGCGATGAGCAGTTCTTC
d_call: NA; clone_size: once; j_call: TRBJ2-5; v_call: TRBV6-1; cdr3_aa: CASSEETLGLTTQYF; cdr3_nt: TGTGCCAGCAGTGAAGAAACCCTCGGGCTTACTACACAGTACTTC
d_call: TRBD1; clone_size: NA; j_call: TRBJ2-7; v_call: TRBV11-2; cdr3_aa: CASSLEVGTALYEQYF; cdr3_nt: TGTGCCAGCAGCTTAGAGGTCGGGACAGCGCTCTACGAGCAGTACTTC
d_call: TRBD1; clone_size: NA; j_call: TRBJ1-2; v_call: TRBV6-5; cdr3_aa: CASRLGQGDYGYTF; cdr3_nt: TGTGCCAGCAGGCTCGGACAGGGAGACTATGGCTACACCTTC
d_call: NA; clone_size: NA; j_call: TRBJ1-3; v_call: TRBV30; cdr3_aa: CAWSVLQGNTIYF; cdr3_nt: TGTGCCTGGAGTGTACTGCAGGGAAACACCATATATTTT
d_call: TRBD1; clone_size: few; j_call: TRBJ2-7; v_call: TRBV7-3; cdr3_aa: CASSPTGGGIYEQYF; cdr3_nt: TGTGCCAGCAGCCCTACAGGGGGTGGAATCTACGAGCAGTACTTC
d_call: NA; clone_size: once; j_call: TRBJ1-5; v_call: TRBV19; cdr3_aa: CASSIDLFERRDQPQHF; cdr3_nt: TGTGCCAGTAGTATAGATCTCTTCGAGCGGAGGGATCAGCCCCAGCATTTT
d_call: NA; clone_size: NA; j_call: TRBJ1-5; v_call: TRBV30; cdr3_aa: CAWSQRGDEPQHF; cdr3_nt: TGTGCCTGGAGTCAGAGGGGGGACGAGCCCCAGCATTTT
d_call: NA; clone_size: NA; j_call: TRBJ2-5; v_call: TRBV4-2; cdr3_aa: CASNSDQGTQYF; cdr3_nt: TGTGCCAGCAACTCGGACCAAGGGACCCAGTACTTC
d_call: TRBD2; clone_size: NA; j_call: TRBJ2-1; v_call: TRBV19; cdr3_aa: CASSPNRGVIDNEQFF; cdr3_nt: TGTGCCAGTAGCCCCAATCGGGGGGTAATCGACAATGAGCAGTTCTTC
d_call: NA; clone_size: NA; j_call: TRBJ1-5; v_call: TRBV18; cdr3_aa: CASSPPGRGSNQPQHF; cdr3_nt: TGTGCCAGCTCACCACCGGGGAGGGGGAGCAATCAGCCCCAGCATTTT
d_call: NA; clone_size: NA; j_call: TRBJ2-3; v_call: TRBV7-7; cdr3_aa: CASSLGTIGSTDTQYF; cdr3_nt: TGTGCCAGCAGCTTAGGGACCATAGGCAGCACAGATACGCAGTATTTT
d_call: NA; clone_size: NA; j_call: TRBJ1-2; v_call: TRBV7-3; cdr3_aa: CASSSQSGYGYTF; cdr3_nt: TGTGCCAGCAGCTCGCAATCAGGGTATGGCTACACCTTC
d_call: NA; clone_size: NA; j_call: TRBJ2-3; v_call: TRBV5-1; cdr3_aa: CASRPGRSTDTQYF; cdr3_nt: TGCGCCAGCAGACCAGGACGCAGCACAGATACGCAGTATTTT
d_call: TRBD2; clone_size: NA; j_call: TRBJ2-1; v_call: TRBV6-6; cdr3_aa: CASSSASGGANEQFF; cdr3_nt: TGTGCCAGCAGTTCCGCTAGCGGGGGGGCGAATGAGCAGTTCTTC
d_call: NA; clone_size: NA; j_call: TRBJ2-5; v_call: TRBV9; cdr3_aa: CASSVALTATKETQYF; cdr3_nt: TGTGCCAGCAGCGTAGCTTTGACAGCTACCAAAGAGACCCAGTACTTC
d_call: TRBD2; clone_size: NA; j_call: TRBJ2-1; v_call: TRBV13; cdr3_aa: CASSPWTSGSYNEQFF; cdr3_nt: TGTGCCAGCAGCCCGTGGACTAGCGGCTCCTACAATGAGCAGTTCTTC
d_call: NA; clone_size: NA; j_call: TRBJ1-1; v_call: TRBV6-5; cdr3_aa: CASSYTWNTEAFF; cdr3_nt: TGTGCCAGCAGTTACACATGGAACACTGAAGCTTTCTTT
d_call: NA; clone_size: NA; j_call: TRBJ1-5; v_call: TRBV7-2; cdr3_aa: CASSPGGSNQPQHF; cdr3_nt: TGTGCCAGCAGCCCGGGGGGTAGCAATCAGCCCCAGCATTTT
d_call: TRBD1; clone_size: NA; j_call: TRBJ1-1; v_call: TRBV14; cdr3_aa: CASSQVRRGPNTEAFF; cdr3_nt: TGTGCCAGCAGCCAAGTCCGGAGGGGGCCGAACACTGAAGCTTTCTTT
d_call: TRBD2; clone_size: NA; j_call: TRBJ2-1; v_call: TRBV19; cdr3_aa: CASSMGGSYNEQFF; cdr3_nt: TGTGCCAGTAGTATGGGCGGGAGTTACAATGAGCAGTTCTTC
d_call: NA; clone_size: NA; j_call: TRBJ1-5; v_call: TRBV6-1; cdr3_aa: CASSEAIGTNQPQHF; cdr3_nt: TGTGCCAGCAGTGAAGCAATCGGAACGAATCAGCCCCAGCATTTT
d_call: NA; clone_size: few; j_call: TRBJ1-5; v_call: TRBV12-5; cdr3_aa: CASGLVLRAGGNQPQHF; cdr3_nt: TGTGCTAGTGGTTTGGTACTAAGGGCTGGGGGCAATCAGCCCCAGCATTTT
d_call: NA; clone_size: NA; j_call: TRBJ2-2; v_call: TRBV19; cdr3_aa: CASSMIGAGELFF; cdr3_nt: TGTGCCAGTAGTATGATAGGTGCCGGGGAGCTGTTTTTT
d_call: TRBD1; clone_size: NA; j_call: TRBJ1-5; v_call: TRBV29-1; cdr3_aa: CSVLFEGQGRNQPQHF; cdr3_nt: TGCAGCGTTCTCTTTGAGGGACAGGGACGCAATCAGCCCCAGCATTTT
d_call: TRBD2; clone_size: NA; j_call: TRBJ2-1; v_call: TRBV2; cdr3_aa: CASSREEYNEQFF; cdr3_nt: TGTGCCAGCAGTCGGGAGGAGTACAATGAGCAGTTCTTC
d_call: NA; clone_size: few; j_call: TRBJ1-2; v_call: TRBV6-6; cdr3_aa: CASSWVVAGYGYTF; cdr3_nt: TGTGCCAGCAGTTGGGTTGTGGCGGGCTATGGCTACACCTTC
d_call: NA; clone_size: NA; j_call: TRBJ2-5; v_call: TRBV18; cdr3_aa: CASTRGSGETQYF; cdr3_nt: TGTGCCAGTACAAGGGGGTCCGGAGAGACCCAGTACTTC
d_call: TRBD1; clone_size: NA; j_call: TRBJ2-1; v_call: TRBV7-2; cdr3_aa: CASSFGTGNMNEQFF; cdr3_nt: TGTGCCAGCAGCTTTGGGACAGGGAATATGAATGAGCAGTTCTTC
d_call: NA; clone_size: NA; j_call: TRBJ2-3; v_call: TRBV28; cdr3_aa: CAIKDRRAGDTQYF; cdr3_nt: TGTGCCATCAAGGACAGACGCGCGGGAGATACGCAGTATTTT
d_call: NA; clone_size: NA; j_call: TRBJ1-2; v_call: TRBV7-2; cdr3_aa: CASSLASSGGGANYGYTF; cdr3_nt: TGTGCCAGCAGCTTAGCCTCCTCGGGTGGGGGAGCTAACTATGGCTACACCTTC
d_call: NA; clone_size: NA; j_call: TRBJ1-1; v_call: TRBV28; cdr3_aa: CASSFQAGQQAFF; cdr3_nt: TGTGCCAGCAGTTTCCAAGCAGGGCAGCAAGCTTTCTTT
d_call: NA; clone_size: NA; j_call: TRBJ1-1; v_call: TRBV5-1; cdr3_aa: CASSLWGGSTEAFF; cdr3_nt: TGCGCCAGCAGCTTGTGGGGTGGAAGCACTGAAGCTTTCTTT
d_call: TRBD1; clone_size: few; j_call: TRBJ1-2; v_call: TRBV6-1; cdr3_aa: CASSEPPDRGEGHTF; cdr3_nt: TGTGCCAGCAGTGAACCGCCGGACAGGGGAGAGGGTCACACCTTC
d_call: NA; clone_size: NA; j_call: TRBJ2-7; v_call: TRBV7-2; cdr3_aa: CASSLANYEQYF; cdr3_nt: TGTGCCAGCAGCTTAGCCAATTACGAGCAGTACTTC
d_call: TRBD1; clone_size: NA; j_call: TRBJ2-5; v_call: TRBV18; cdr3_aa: CASSPNRGSQETQYF; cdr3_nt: TGTGCCAGCTCACCAAACAGGGGTTCCCAAGAGACCCAGTACTTC
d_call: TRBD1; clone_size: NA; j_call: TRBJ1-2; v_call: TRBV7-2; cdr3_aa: CASSLTPGQGSVGYTF; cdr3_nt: TGTGCCAGCAGCTTAACCCCGGGACAGGGCTCGGTTGGCTACACCTTC
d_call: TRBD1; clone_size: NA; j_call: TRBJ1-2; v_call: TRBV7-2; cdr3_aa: CASSSTGTGLIYGYTF; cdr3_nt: TGTGCCAGCAGCTCTACCGGGACAGGGCTAATCTATGGCTACACCTTC
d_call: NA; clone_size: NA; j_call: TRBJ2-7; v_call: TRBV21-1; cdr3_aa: CASSFLRSWPSYEQYF; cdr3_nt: TGTGCCAGCAGCTTCTTGAGATCCTGGCCCTCCTACGAGCAGTACTTC
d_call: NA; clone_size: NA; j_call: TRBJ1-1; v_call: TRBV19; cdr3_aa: CASSAQTNTEAFF; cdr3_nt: TGTGCCAGTAGTGCACAGACCAACACTGAAGCTTTCTTT
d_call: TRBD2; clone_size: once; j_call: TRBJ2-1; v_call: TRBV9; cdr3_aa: CASSGGGSYNEQFF; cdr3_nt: TGTGCCAGCAGCGGCGGGGGCTCCTACAATGAGCAGTTCTTC
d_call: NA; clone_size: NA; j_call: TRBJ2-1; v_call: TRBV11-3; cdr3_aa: CASSSGLLGNEQFF; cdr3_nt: TGTGCCAGCAGCTCCGGACTGTTGGGGAATGAGCAGTTCTTC
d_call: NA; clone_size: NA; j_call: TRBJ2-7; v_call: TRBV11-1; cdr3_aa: CASSRGSYEQYF; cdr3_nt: TGTGCCAGCAGCCGGGGGTCCTACGAGCAGTACTTC
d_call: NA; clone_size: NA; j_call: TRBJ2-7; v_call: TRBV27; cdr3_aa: CASSLGMEQYF; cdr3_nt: TGTGCCAGCAGTTTAGGGATGGAGCAGTACTTC
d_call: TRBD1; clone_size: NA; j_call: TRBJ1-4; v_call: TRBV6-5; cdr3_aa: CASSADRVGEKLFF; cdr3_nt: TGTGCCAGCAGTGCCGACAGGGTGGGAGAAAAACTGTTTTTT
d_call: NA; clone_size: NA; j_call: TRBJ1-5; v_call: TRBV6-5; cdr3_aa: CASSSGISSSPQHF; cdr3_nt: TGTGCCAGCAGTTCGGGGATCTCAAGTAGTCCCCAGCATTTT
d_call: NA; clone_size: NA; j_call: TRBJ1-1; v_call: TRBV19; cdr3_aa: CASSPQPAFEAFF; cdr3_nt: TGTGCCAGTAGCCCCCAGCCAGCGTTCGAAGCTTTCTTT
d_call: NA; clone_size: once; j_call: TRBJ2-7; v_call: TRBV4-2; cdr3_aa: CASSQAEAYEQYF; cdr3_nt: TGTGCCAGCAGCCAAGCTGAAGCCTACGAGCAGTACTTC
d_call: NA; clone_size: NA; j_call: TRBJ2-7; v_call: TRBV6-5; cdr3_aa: CASSSRTFPYEQYF; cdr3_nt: TGTGCCAGCAGTTCGCGGACGTTCCCCTACGAGCAGTACTTC
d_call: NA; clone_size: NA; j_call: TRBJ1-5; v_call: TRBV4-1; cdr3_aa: CASSPTEGNQPQHF; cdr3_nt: TGCGCCAGCAGCCCGACGGAAGGCAATCAGCCCCAGCATTTT